This T cell receptor beta chain emerged from a study of PD-L1 blockade in urothelial cancer. Whole-study context: After treatment start, blood was analyzed at 3 weeks (second dose) and at 6 weeks. There were a median of approximately 130,000 T cells in blood samples.

Time point denoted: pretreatment peripheral blood. Study results and caveats: Sub-median blood TCR clonality before treatment predicted longer survival.

Germline CDR1 MNHEY, CDR2 SMNVEV (reference sequence). The CDR3 covers 16 residues. Trimming took off 6 bases at V and 0 bases at J, with 15 bases between the two ends. Here immunoSEQ multiplex PCR was the method, and the copy in TCRdb shows in-frame clones only, minus some. The table lists about 87,000 clones, 80% to 85% of them singletons. About this clone itself: No antigen is known for it.

This TCR came from a man aged 55 to 70 with urothelial cancer. The chain is built from TRBV27 and TRBJ1-5, with D uncertain. The starting material was PBMCs, obtained around atezolizumab (anti-PD-L1) treatment. The CDR3 region is CASRLGSGPSNQPQHF. In DNA form, the CDR3 reads TGTGCCAGCAGGCTGGGGAGCGGACCTAGCAATCAGCCCCAGCATTTT.